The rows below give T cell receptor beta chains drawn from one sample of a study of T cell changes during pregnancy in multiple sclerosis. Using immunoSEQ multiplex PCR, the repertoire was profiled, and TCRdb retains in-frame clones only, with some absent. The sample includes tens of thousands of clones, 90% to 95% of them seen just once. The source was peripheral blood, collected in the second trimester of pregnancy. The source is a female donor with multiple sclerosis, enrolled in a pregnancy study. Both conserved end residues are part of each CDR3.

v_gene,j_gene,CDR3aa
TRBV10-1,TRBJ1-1,CASIWSTEAFF
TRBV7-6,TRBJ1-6,CASSRTGGNSPLHF
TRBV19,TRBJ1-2,CASSVDRNRDYGYTF
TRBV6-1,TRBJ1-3,CASSVGQLSSGNTIYF
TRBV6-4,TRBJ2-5,CASSDCSHQETQYF
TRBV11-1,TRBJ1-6,CASSLDGGLVPHSPLHF
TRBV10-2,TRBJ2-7,CASRGSSYEQYF
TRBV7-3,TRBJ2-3,CASSPGASTDTQYF
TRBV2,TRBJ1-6,CASMKGGESSPLHF
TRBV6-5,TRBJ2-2,CASSWGQGGTGELFF
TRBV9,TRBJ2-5,CASSNRRTSGAQETQYF
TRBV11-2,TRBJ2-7,CASRYSTGTYEQYF
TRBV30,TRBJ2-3,CAWSGTDTDTQYF
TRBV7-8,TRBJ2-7,CASSQTDYEQYF
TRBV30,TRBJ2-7,CAWSTGLYEQYF
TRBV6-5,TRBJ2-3,CASRRGQGIDTQYF
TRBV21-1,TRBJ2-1,CASIDRTGFLNEQFF
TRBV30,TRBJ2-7,CAWGAGGYEQYF
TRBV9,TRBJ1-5,CASSRGQAHQPQHF
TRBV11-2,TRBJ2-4,CASSLETGPGDF
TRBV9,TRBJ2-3,CASSVVGGTDTQYF
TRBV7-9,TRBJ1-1,CASSLGQGIVLAEAFF
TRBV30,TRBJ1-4,CAGLLGEKLFF
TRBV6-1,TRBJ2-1,CASSETRASSFF